The next 22 T cell receptor beta chains were all read from a single sample in a study of T-cell memory formation after mild COVID-19. TCRdb re-called the 5' RACE reads with MiXCR, one entry per CDR3 protein. The sample lists approximately 500,000 distinct CDR3 sequences; 20% to 30% were seen once. The source material was PBMCs or a T cell subset sorted from them (not recorded which). The receptors originated from an adult woman who had mild COVID-19 (a few samples of this study predate the infection). Cell type and time point are not known.

This chain connects TRBV10-3 to TRBJ2-1; 9 nucleotides match TRBD2. V dropped 4 bases and J dropped 3; count of bases not matched to a gene: 4. Per the germline V gene, CDR1 is ENHRY and CDR2 is SYGVKD. This CDR3 has 15 amino acids. CDR3 sequence reads: CAISVVAGDYNEQFF. The CDR3 region has the DNA TGTGCCATCAGTGTGGTAGCGGGGGACTACAATGAGCAGTTCTTC.

This clonotype showed up just a few times. This chain joins TRBV10-3 and TRBJ2-5; 8 bases match TRBD1. The CDR3 runs 15 residues. Germline V CDR1 and CDR2: ENHRY, SYGVKD. Trimming took 3 bases from V and 4 from J; bases not matched to a gene: 7. The DNA for the CDR3 is TGTGCCATCAGTGACCGAGCCGACAGGGGAGAGACCCAGTACTTC. It specifies CAISDRADRGETQYF.

This clonotype was seen more than once but under ten times. The V call is TRBV15, the J call TRBJ2-1; TRBD2 agrees at 7 bases. Germline lookup yields CDR1 LNHNV and CDR2 YYDKDF (reference sequence). The CDR3 has 16 amino acids. V dropped 0 bases and J dropped 7; count of bases not matched to a gene: 9. CDR3: CATSRDGEGSGNEQFF. The CDR3 DNA reads TGTGCCACCAGCAGAGATGGGGAGGGCTCGGGGAATGAGCAGTTCTTC.

This clonotype was counted many times. The chain is built from TRBV12-3 or TRBV12-4 and TRBJ2-3; D tentatively reads TRBD1 or TRBD2 (5 bases each). V was clipped by 6 bases and J by 0 bases, with 13 bases between them. The CDR3 is 15 residues long. The CDR3 is CASSSEGSSTDTQYF. The CDR3 DNA sequence: TGTGCCAGCAGCTCCGAGGGGTCTAGCACAGATACGCAGTATTTT.

This clonotype was seen a handful of times. The chain is built from TRBV6-1 and TRBJ2-7; TRBD1 is a possible D gene (8 bases). Germline assignment: CDR1 MNHNS and CDR2 SASEGT. Trimming stripped 6 bases from V and 4 bases from J, with 19 bases between. The CDR3 runs 15 residues. DNA of the CDR3: TGTGCCAGCAGCCGTCCCAACAGGGGGGGGTACGAGCAGTACTTC. Translated, it gives CASSRPNRGGYEQYF.

In this sample, this clonotype turned up a few times. The CDR3 here is CASSRREGDEQYF. The CDR3 coding sequence is TGTGCCAGCAGCCGCAGAGAGGGGGACGAGCAGTACTTC. J is TRBJ2-7 and V is TRBV4-2; the D gene is possibly TRBD1 (6 bases). V lost 4 bases, J lost 5 bases, and 12 bases lay in between. The CDR3 is 13 amino acids. The germline V gene encodes CDR1 LGHNA and CDR2 YNFKEQ.

J is TRBJ1-1 and V is TRBV5-1; no definite D call. Trimming removed 1 base from V and 6 bases from J, with 10 bases in between. The CDR3 contains 13 residues. In germline, CDR1 is SGHRS, CDR2 YFSETQ. CDR3 nucleotides: TGCGCCAGCAGCTTGTACCTAGGCGCTGAAGCTTTCTTT. Encoded protein: CASSLYLGAEAFF.

The chain recombines TRBV6-2 or TRBV6-3 with TRBJ2-1; TRBD2 matches at 8 bases. Germline lookup yields CDR1 MNHEY and CDR2 SVGEGT. The length of the CDR3 is 14 residues. Germline trimming cut 2 bases from V and 7 bases from J; bases unmatched to any gene: 4. This chain's CDR3 is CASSYNREGNEQFF. As DNA, the CDR3 is TGTGCCAGCAGTTACAACCGGGAGGGGAATGAGCAGTTCTTC.

This clonotype showed up just a few times. The CDR3 coding sequence is TGTGCCAGTAGTAGGGACTGGGCTGCGTTTGAGAAAGCCAAAAACATTCAGTACTTC. It encodes CASSRDWAAFEKAKNIQYF. V is TRBV19 and J is TRBJ2-4; D perhaps matches TRBD2 (6 bases). The CDR3 consists of 19 residues. CDR1 and CDR2 (germline): LNHDA, SQIVND (reference sequence). Trimming pared 4 bases from V and 0 bases from J, leaving 22 bases between.

The chain is built from TRBV24-1 and TRBJ2-2; TRBD1 or TRBD2 may be the D gene (5 bases each). This CDR3 comprises 16 residues. V was shortened by 1 base and J by 4 bases, with 12 bases between the two germline ends. Germline CDR1 KGHDR, CDR2 SFDVKD. The CDR3 protein is CATSDFEGSVTGELFF. CDR3 sequence (DNA): TGTGCCACCAGTGATTTCGAGGGGTCGGTCACCGGGGAGCTGTTTTTT.

V gene TRBV14 combines with J gene TRBJ2-3, with D unclear. Trimming cost V 1 base and J 8 bases, with 10 bases left between them. Germline V gene lookup returns CDR1 SGHDN and CDR2 FVKESK. CDR3 length: 13 residues. The CDR3 DNA reads as TGTGCCAGCAGCCAAGGGACCACGAGTACGCAGTATTTT. It is translated as CASSQGTTSTQYF.

This clonotype has more than one count but fewer than ten. The gene calls are TRBV7-3 and TRBJ2-3, with 10 bases identical to TRBD1. CDR3 length equals 15 residues. CDR1 SGHTA and CDR2 FQGTGA come from the germline V gene. Trimming cost V 5 bases and J 4 bases; bases outside gene matches: 6. The CDR3, as DNA: TGTGCCAGCAGCGCCCGGGACAGGGGCTCAGATACGCAGTATTTT. Protein product: CASSARDRGSDTQYF.

This chain links TRBV23-1 with TRBJ2-3; 10 bases align to TRBD1. TRBV23-1 is recorded as an ORF, its role being uncertain. The CDR3 contains 17 residues. The junction had 5 bases not matched to a gene; V was cut back by 0 bases and J by 2 bases. In nucleotides, the CDR3 is TGCGCCAGCAGTCAATCGGTGGGACAGGGGACCACAGATACGCAGTATTTT. It specifies CASSQSVGQGTTDTQYF.

This chain connects TRBV24-1 to TRBJ2-1; a weak D match, TRBD1 (6 bases). Per germline, CDR1 KGHDR and CDR2 SFDVKD. The V end lost 9 bases, the J end lost 2 bases, and 19 bases lay between the germline ends. This CDR3 contains 16 residues. CDR3 nucleotides: TGTGCCACCCAACCCTCGACGGGACAACCCTACAATGAGCAGTTCTTC. Its translation is CATQPSTGQPYNEQFF.

The chain couples TRBV5-6 to TRBJ2-5, with 11 bases lining up with TRBD2. The J segment lost 5 bases and the V segment lost 0 bases, leaving 9 bases of the junction unmatched. The CDR3 spans 17 residues. CDR1 is SGHDT, CDR2 YYEEEE, per germline. CDR3 residues: CASSLAGLADPGETQYF. For the CDR3, the DNA is TGTGCCAGCAGCTTGGCGGGACTAGCGGACCCTGGGGAGACCCAGTACTTC.

V is TRBV27 and J is TRBJ2-1, with 11 bases identical to TRBD2. V dropped 5 bases and J dropped 5; count of bases not matched to a gene: 8. CDR1 is MNHEY and CDR2 is SMNVEV in the germline V gene (reference sequence). This CDR3 region has 16 residues. DNA of the CDR3: TGTGCCAGCAGTCCGTTAGCGGGGGGGCAGGACAATGAGCAGTTCTTC. Amino acids: CASSPLAGGQDNEQFF.

This clonotype came up a few times. The chain employs TRBV7-9 and TRBJ2-7; TRBD1 agrees at 9 bases. The germline V gene encodes CDR1 SEHNR and CDR2 FQNEAQ (reference sequence). The CDR3 has 14 residues. J was trimmed by 2 bases and V by 7 bases; bases with no gene match: 6. This chain's CDR3 is CASTSGDRAYEQYF. CDR3 nucleotides: TGTGCCAGCACGAGCGGGGACAGGGCCTACGAGCAGTACTTC.

This chain joins TRBV4-1 and TRBJ2-5; 9 bases align to TRBD2. The germline CDR1 and CDR2 sequences are MGHRA and YSYEKL. The CDR3 covers 20 residues. The V and J ends lost 0 bases and 1 base, in that order; junction bases with no gene match: 15. CDR3 coding DNA: TGCGCCAGCAGCCAAGAGGGTAGCGGGGGCCTAACAGACCGCCAAGAGACCCAGTACTTC. The encoded protein is CASSQEGSGGLTDRQETQYF.

This clonotype was recorded a few times. The genes are TRBV7-4 and TRBJ2-7; 8 nucleotides match TRBD2. The length of the CDR3 is 15 residues. Per germline, CDR1 SGHVT and CDR2 SQSDAQ. The trim removed 5 bases at V and 6 bases at J, leaving 12 bases unmatched. The CDR3 DNA is TGTGCCAGCAGCCGTCTAGCGGGCCCTCCCACCGAGCAGTACTTC. Encoded protein: CASSRLAGPPTEQYF.

This clonotype was recorded a few times. V is TRBV5-1 and J is TRBJ1-2, with a weak D call TRBD1 (6 bases). This CDR3 is 18 amino acids long. Trimming took 4 bases from V and 4 from J, leaving 26 bases between them. CDR1 and CDR2 from the germline V gene are SGHRS and YFSETQ. The CDR3 loop reads CASSPPQNTGSGGYGYTF. The CDR3 DNA is TGCGCCAGCAGCCCCCCCCAGAACACAGGGTCCGGAGGCTATGGCTACACCTTC.

This clonotype was counted many times. V and J are TRBV5-1 and TRBJ2-2; D gene uncertain. This CDR3 is 14 amino acids long. V dropped 7 bases and J dropped 4 bases, with 14 bases sitting between them. From germline, CDR1 is SGHRS and CDR2 YFSETQ. The CDR3 reads CASALTSLTGELFF. In nucleotides, the CDR3 is TGCGCCAGCGCCCTTACATCACTCACCGGGGAGCTGTTTTTT.

This chain links TRBV10-3 with TRBJ1-1; 7 positions agree with TRBD1. The germline V gene encodes CDR1 ENHRY and CDR2 SYGVKD. V dropped 6 bases and J dropped 7; count of bases not matched to a gene: 8. CDR3 length equals 13 residues. CDR3 bases: TGTGCCATCAGCCCCCGGGACAGAAATGAAGCTTTCTTT. It translates to CAISPRDRNEAFF.